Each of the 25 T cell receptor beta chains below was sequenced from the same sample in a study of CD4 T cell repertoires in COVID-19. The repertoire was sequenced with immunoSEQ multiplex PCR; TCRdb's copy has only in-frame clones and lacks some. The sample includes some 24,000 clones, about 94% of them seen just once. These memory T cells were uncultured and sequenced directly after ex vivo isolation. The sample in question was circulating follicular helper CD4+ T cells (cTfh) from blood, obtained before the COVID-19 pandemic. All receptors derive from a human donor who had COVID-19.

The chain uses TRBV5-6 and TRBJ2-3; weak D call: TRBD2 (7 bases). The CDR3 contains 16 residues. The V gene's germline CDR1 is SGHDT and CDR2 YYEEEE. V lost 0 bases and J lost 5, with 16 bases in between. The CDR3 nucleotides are TGTGCCAGCAGCTTGGCGATAGGGGGGGCCGGAGATACGCAGTATTTT. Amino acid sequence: CASSLAIGGAGDTQYF. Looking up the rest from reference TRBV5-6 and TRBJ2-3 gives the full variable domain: DAGVTQSPTHLIKTRGQQVTLRCSPKSGHDTVSWYQQALGQGPQFIFQYYEEEERQRGNFPDRFSGHQFPNYSSELNVNALLLGDSALYLCASSLAIGGAGDTQYFGPGTRLTVL.

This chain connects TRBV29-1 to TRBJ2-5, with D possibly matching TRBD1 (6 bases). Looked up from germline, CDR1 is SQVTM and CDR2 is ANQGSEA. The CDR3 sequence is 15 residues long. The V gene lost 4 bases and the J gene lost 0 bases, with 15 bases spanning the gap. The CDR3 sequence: CSVGRKPGDQETQYF. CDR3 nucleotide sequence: TGCAGCGTTGGGAGAAAACCAGGGGACCAAGAGACCCAGTACTTC.

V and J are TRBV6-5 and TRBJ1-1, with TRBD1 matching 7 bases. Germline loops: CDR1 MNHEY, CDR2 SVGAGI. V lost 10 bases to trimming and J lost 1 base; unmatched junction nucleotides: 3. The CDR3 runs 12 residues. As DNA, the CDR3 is TGTGCCACCAGGGGGGGGAACACTGAAGCTTTCTTT. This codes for CATRGGNTEAFF.

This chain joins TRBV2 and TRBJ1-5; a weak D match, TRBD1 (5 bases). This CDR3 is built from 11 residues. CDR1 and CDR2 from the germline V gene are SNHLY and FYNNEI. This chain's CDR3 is CAQGGNQPQHF. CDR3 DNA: TGTGCTCAGGGTGGCAATCAGCCCCAGCATTTT.

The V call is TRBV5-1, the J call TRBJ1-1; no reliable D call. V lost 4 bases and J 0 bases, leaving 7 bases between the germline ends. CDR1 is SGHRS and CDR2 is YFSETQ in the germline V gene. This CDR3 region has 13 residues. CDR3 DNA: TGCGCCAGCAGCCACTCCGTGAACACTGAAGCTTTCTTT. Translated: CASSHSVNTEAFF.

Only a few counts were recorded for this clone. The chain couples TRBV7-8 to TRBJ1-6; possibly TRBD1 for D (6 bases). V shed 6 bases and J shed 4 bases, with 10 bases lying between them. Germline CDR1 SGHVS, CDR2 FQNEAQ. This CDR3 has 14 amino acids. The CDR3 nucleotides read TGTGCCAGCAGGGACAGCCTGTATAATTCACCCCTCCACTTT. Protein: CASRDSLYNSPLHF.

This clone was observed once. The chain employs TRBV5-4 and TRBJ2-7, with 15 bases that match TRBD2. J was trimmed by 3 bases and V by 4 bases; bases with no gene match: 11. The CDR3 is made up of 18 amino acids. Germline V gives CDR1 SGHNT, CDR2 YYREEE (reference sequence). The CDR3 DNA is TGTGCCAGCAGCGTCCCCGGGACTAGCGGGGGGACGGTCTACGAGCAGTACTTC. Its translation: CASSVPGTSGGTVYEQYF.

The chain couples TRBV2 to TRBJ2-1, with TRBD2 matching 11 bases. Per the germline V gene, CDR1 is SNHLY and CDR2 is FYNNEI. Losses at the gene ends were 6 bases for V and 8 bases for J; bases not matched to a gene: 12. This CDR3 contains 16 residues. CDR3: CASRLLAGASGDEQFF. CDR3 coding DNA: TGTGCCAGCAGGCTACTAGCGGGAGCCTCGGGCGATGAGCAGTTCTTC. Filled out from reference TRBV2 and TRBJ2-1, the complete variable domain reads EPEVTQTPSHQVTQMGQEVILRCVPISNHLYFYWYRQILGQKVEFLVSFYNNEISEKSEIFDDQFSVERPDGSNFTLKIRSTKLEDSAMYFCASRLLAGASGDEQFFGPGTRLTVL.

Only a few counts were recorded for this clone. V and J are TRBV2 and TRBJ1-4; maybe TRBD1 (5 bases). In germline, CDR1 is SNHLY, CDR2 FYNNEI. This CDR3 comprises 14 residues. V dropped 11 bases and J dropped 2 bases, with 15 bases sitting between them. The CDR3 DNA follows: TGTGCCGCGGCGCCAGGGAGGACTAATGAAAAACTGTTTTTT. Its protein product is CAAAPGRTNEKLFF.

The DNA for the CDR3 is TGTGCCAGCAGCGTCGGCACTACGAACACCGGGGAGCTGTTTTTT. This sequence encodes CASSVGTTNTGELFF. The chain combines TRBV9 with TRBJ2-2; D is undetermined. This CDR3 comprises 15 residues. Germline V gives CDR1 SGDLS, CDR2 YYNGEE. Trimming shortened V by 2 bases and J by 0 bases, and 8 bases separated the two germline ends. Supplemented by reference TRBV9 and TRBJ2-2, the full variable domain reads DSGVTQTPKHLITATGQRVTLRCSPRSGDLSVYWYQQSLDQGLQFLIQYYNGEERAKGNILERFSAQQFPDLHSELNLSSLELGDSALYFCASSVGTTNTGELFFGEGSRLTVL.

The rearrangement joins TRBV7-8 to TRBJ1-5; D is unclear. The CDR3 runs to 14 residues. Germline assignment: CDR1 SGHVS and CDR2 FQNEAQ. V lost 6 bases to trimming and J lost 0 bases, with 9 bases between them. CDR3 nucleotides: TGTGCCAGCAGGTCAGGTAATAGCAATCAGCCCCAGCATTTT. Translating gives CASRSGNSNQPQHF.

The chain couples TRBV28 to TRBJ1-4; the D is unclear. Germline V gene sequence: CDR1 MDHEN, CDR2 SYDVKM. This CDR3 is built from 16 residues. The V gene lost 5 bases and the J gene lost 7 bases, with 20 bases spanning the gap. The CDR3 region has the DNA TGTGCCAGCAGTCCCTCCGAGGGAACCCGAGGTGAAAAACTGTTTTTT. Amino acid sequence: CASSPSEGTRGEKLFF.

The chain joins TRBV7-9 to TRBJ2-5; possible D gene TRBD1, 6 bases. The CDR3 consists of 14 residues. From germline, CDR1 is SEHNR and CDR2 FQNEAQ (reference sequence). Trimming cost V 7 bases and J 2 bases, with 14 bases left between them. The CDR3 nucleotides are TGTGCCAGCAACCCTTCAGGGGCGCAAGAGACCCAGTACTTC. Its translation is CASNPSGAQETQYF.

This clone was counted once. CDR3 in DNA: TGTGCCAGCAGCCCACAGGGGAACTATGGCTACACCTTC. This encodes CASSPQGNYGYTF. The J gene is TRBJ1-2, the V gene TRBV7-6; TRBD1 aligns across 7 bases. Germline loops: CDR1 SGHVS, CDR2 FNYEAQ. Unmatched junction bases numbered 2, after V lost 5 bases and J lost 2 bases. The CDR3 consists of 13 residues.

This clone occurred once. This CDR3 reads CAISENRGGVAGNTIYF. CDR3 in DNA: TGTGCCATCAGTGAGAACCGTGGAGGGGTCGCTGGAAACACCATATATTTT. The chain couples TRBV10-3 to TRBJ1-3, with a weak D call TRBD1 (5 bases). Trimming took off 2 bases at V and 2 bases at J, with 16 bases between the two ends. The germline gives CDR1 ENHRY, CDR2 SYGVKD. The CDR3 sequence is 17 residues long.

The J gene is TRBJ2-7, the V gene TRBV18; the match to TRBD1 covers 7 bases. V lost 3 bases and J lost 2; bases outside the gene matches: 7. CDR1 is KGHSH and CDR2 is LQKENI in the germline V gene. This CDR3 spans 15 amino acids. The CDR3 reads CASSPQPGTAYEQYF. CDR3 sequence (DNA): TGTGCCAGCTCACCTCAACCCGGGACAGCCTACGAGCAGTACTTC.

This chain's CDR3 is CASSLNSQSSYNEQFF. The CDR3 DNA sequence: TGTGCCAGCAGCTTGAACAGTCAAAGCTCCTACAATGAGCAGTTCTTC. V gene TRBV5-5 combines with J gene TRBJ2-1; D gene ambiguous. Trimming took 1 base from V and 0 from J, leaving 11 bases between them. This CDR3 has 16 amino acids. Germline assignment: CDR1 SGHKS and CDR2 YYEKEE (reference sequence).

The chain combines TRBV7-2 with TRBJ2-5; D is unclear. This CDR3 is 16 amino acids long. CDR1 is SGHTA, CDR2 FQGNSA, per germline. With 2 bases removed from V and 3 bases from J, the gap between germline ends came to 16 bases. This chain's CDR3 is CASSLSPTVGEETQYF. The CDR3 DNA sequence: TGTGCCAGCAGCTTAAGCCCTACAGTAGGTGAAGAGACCCAGTACTTC. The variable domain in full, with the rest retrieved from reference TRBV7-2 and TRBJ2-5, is GAGVSQSPSNKVTEKGKDVELRCDPISGHTALYWYRQSLGQGLEFLIYFQGNSAPDKSGLPSDRFSAERTGGSVSTLTIQRTQQEDSAVYLCASSLSPTVGEETQYFGPGTRLLVL.

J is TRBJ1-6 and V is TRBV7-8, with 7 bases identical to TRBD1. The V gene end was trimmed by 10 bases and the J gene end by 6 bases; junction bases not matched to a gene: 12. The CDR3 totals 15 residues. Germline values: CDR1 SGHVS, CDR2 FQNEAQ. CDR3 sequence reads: CATSGGQSRNSPLHF. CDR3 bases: TGTGCCACAAGCGGGGGACAGAGTCGTAATTCACCCCTCCACTTT.

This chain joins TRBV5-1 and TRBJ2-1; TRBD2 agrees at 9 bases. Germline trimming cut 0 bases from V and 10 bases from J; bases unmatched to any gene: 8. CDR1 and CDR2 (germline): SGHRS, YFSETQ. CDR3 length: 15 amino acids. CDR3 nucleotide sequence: TGCGCCAGCAGCTTGGCCGCGGGAGGGCCCGCCGAGCAGTTCTTC. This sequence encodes CASSLAAGGPAEQFF.

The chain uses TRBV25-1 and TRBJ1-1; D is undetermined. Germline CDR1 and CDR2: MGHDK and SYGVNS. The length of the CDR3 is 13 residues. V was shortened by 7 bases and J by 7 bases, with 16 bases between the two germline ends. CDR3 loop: CASTERGHSEAFF. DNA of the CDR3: TGTGCCAGCACCGAACGGGGTCACAGTGAAGCTTTCTTT.

In nucleotides, the CDR3 is TGTGCCAGCAGCTCTACAGGGCCACGGTATGGCTACACCTTC. Amino acids: CASSSTGPRYGYTF. This chain joins TRBV11-2 and TRBJ1-2; the D gene is possibly TRBD1 (6 bases). Per germline, CDR1 SGHAT and CDR2 FQNNGV. The CDR3 has 14 amino acids. V lost 4 bases and J 5 bases, leaving 14 bases between the germline ends.

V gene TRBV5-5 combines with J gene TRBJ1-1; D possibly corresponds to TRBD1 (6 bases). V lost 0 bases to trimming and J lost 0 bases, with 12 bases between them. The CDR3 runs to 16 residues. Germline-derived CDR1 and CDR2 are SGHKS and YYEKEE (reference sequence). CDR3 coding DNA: TGTGCCAGCAGCTTGGAAAGGGGGGGGGTGAACACTGAAGCTTTCTTT. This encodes CASSLERGGVNTEAFF.

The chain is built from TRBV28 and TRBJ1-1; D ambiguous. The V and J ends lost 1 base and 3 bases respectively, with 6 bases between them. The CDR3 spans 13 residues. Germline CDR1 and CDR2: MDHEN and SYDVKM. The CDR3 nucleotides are TGTGCCAGCAGTTTATTTCGGGACACTGAAGCTTTCTTT. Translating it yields CASSLFRDTEAFF.

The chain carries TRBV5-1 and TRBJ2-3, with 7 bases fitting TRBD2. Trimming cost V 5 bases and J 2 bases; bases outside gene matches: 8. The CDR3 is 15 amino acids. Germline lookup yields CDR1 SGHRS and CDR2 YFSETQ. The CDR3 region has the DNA TGCGCCAGCAGGGAGACTAGCCTTGACACAGATACGCAGTATTTT. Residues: CASRETSLDTDTQYF.